The 29 T cell receptor beta chains given below trace back to one sample, sequenced in a study of cytomegalovirus exposure and HLA in healthy donors. Primers for the PCR totalled 60 Vbeta and 13 Jbeta. Sequencing was performed with immunoSEQ multiplex PCR; in TCRdb, only in-frame clones are kept and a portion is missing. The sample has 40,000 to 50,000 clones, and its top ten clones hold 1% to 1.5%. The sequenced sample consisted of PBMCs. These receptors came from a man aged 25 to 40 in good health and CMV-seronegative.

V usage is TRBV7-9 and J usage is TRBJ1-2; TRBD1 is a possible D gene (6 bases). CDR3 length: 16 residues. V was shortened by 3 bases and J by 4 bases, with 18 bases between the two germline ends. Germline CDR1 reads SEHNR; CDR2 reads FQNEAQ (reference sequence). The CDR3 reads CASSLHTGPRSYGYTF. For the CDR3, the DNA is TGTGCCAGCAGCTTGCATACAGGGCCAAGGAGCTATGGCTACACCTTC. Combining the CDR3 with reference TRBV7-9 and TRBJ1-2 gives the whole variable domain DTGVSQNPRHKITKRGQNVTFRCDPISEHNRLYWYRQTLGQGPEFLTYFQNEAQLEKSRLLSDRFSAERPKGSFSTLEIQRTEQGDSAMYLCASSLHTGPRSYGYTFGSGTRLTVV.

V is TRBV5-6 and J is TRBJ2-5; TRBD1 aligns across 7 bases. CDR3 length: 15 residues. Germline lookup yields CDR1 SGHDT and CDR2 YYEEEE. With 2 bases clipped from V and 1 base from J, the junction kept 5 bases outside the gene matches. CDR3 residues: CASSLRQGFQETQYF. In DNA, the CDR3 is TGTGCCAGCAGCTTACGACAGGGCTTCCAAGAGACCCAGTACTTC.

Comments on this clone: One end of the junction varies from germline; a read error may be responsible. The chain couples TRBV7-9 to TRBJ1-1; a possible D gene is TRBD1 (5 bases). The V gene's germline CDR1 is SEHNR and CDR2 FQNEAQ (reference sequence). CDR3 length: 15 amino acids. Here the CDR3 reads CASSLVSGKNTEDFF. The CDR3 bases are TGTGCCAGCAGCTTAGTTTCAGGGAAGAACACTGAAGATTTCTTT.

The genes are TRBV29-1 and TRBJ1-1; no definite D call. Trimming took off 8 bases at V and 2 bases at J, with 18 bases between the two ends. The CDR3 length is 14 residues. In germline, CDR1 is SQVTM, CDR2 ANQGSEA. The CDR3 loop is CSIGPREYNTEAFF. As DNA, the CDR3 is TGCAGCATAGGGCCTCGGGAATATAACACTGAAGCTTTCTTT.

J is TRBJ2-7 and V is TRBV29-1; a weak D match, TRBD1 (6 bases). CDR3 size: 12 residues. Germline CDR1 and CDR2: SQVTM and ANQGSEA. V lost 6 bases, J lost 2 bases, and 11 bases lay in between. The CDR3 sequence: CSVRDIAYEQYF. Here the CDR3 DNA reads TGCAGCGTCCGGGACATAGCCTACGAGCAGTACTTC.

This chain links TRBV28 with TRBJ1-1; D not certain. CDR3 size: 13 residues. The V end lost 5 bases, the J end lost 1 base, and 8 bases lay between the germline ends. Germline CDR1 reads MDHEN; CDR2 reads SYDVKM. The CDR3 loop reads CASSLVQNTEAFF. In DNA, the CDR3 is TGTGCCAGCAGTCTAGTCCAGAACACTGAAGCTTTCTTT.

As for this clone: One junction end disagrees with the germline gene, perhaps due to a read error. The J gene is TRBJ2-1, the V gene TRBV5-1; 9 bases fit TRBD2. Germline V lookup: CDR1 SGHRS, CDR2 YFSETQ. The CDR3 contains 18 residues. CDR3 sequence: CASSLVGLAGNSDNEQFF. The CDR3 DNA reads as TGCGCCAGCAGCTTGGTGGGGCTAGCGGGAAACTCCGACAATGAGCAGTTCTTC.

The CDR3 nucleotides are TGTGCCATCAGTGAAATGCTAGCGGGAGTTGAGCAGTTCTTC. As protein: CAISEMLAGVEQFF. V gene TRBV10-3 combines with J gene TRBJ2-1, with 10 bases matching TRBD2. J lost 9 bases, V lost 3 bases, and 5 bases had no gene match. CDR1 is ENHRY, CDR2 SYGVKD, per germline. This CDR3 has 14 residues.

The chain has TRBV2 and TRBJ1-2; no definite D call. Deletions cut 6 bases from V and 3 bases from J, with 11 bases between. The CDR3 sequence is 13 residues long. Germline V gene data show CDR1 as SNHLY and CDR2 as FYNNEI. CDR3 nucleotides: TGTGCCAGCAGGCGGTATTCAGACTATGGCTACACCTTC. Translated: CASRRYSDYGYTF.

V and J are TRBV4-3 and TRBJ2-7; a weak D match, TRBD2 (6 bases). Trimming pared 0 bases from V and 1 base from J, leaving 13 bases between. The CDR3 consists of 16 residues. CDR1 is LGHNA, CDR2 YSLEER, per germline. CDR3 in amino acids: CASSQDRMGGSYEQYF. The CDR3 nucleotides read TGCGCCAGCAGCCAAGATCGCATGGGGGGTTCCTACGAGCAGTACTTC.

The chain combines TRBV6-5 with TRBJ1-2, with D tentatively TRBD1 (5 bases). From germline, CDR1 is MNHEY and CDR2 SVGAGI. CDR3 length: 15 amino acids. Trimming pared 0 bases from V and 2 bases from J, leaving 10 bases between. This chain's CDR3 is CASSYSGERNYGYTF. The CDR3, as DNA: TGTGCCAGCAGTTACTCAGGGGAAAGAAACTATGGCTACACCTTC.

This chain links TRBV30 with TRBJ1-1; 10 bases agree with TRBD1. Germline trimming cut 7 bases from V and 2 bases from J; bases unmatched to any gene: 7. Germline assignment: CDR1 GTSNPN and CDR2 SVGIG (reference sequence). The CDR3 contains 14 residues. CDR3 sequence (DNA): TGTGCCTCCAGACAGGGGGCAGGTAACACTGAAGCTTTCTTT. It is translated as CASRQGAGNTEAFF. The full variable domain, with the rest looked up from reference TRBV30 and TRBJ1-1, is SQTIHQWPATLVQPVGSPLSLECTVEGTSNPNLYWYRQAAGRGLQLLFYSVGIGQISSEVPQNLSASRPQDRQFILSSKKLLLSDSGFYLCASRQGAGNTEAFFGQGTRLTVV.

CDR3 residues: CASSVVPSGRSGAEQYF. CDR3 nucleotides: TGTGCCAGCAGCGTAGTTCCTAGCGGGAGGAGTGGGGCCGAGCAGTACTTC. The chain is built from TRBV9 and TRBJ2-7, with 11 bases identical to TRBD2. Germline loops: CDR1 SGDLS, CDR2 YYNGEE. The CDR3 runs 17 residues. V shed 0 bases, J shed 6 bases, and the junction held 11 bases outside the gene matches.

This sequence joins TRBV19 and TRBJ2-5; tentative D call: TRBD2 (6 bases). The CDR3 extends over 13 amino acids. Germline lookup yields CDR1 LNHDA and CDR2 SQIVND (reference sequence). The V gene lost 8 bases and the J gene lost 2 bases, with 12 bases spanning the gap. CDR3 nucleotide sequence: TGTGCCAGTTCAAGGACTACTCAAGAGACCCAGTACTTC. This gives the protein CASSRTTQETQYF.

V gene TRBV29-1 combines with J gene TRBJ1-2; 9 bases agree with TRBD1. Trimming at V came to 7 bases and at J to 5 bases, leaving 5 bases not matched to a gene. CDR3 length: 12 amino acids. Germline V CDR1 and CDR2: SQVTM, ANQGSEA. The CDR3 DNA sequence: TGCAGCGCTCCGGACAGGGGATATGGCTACACCTTC. Protein sequence: CSAPDRGYGYTF.

The chain is built from TRBV5-6 and TRBJ1-5, with 10 bases matching TRBD1. CDR3 size: 14 residues. In germline, CDR1 is SGHDT, CDR2 YYEEEE. V gave up 3 bases and J gave up 5 bases; unmatched junction bases: 2. The CDR3 region is CASSWGTGDQPQHF. The DNA for the CDR3 is TGTGCCAGCAGCTGGGGGACAGGGGATCAGCCCCAGCATTTT.

The rearrangement joins TRBV5-1 to TRBJ2-7; 8 bases are shared with TRBD1. The CDR3 is 14 amino acids. The ends lost 4 bases at V and 1 base at J; junction bases unmatched: 4. CDR1 is SGHRS and CDR2 is YFSETQ in the germline V gene. The CDR3 DNA reads TGCGCCAGCAGCCCCGGGACAGGATCCTACGAGCAGTACTTC. Amino acid sequence: CASSPGTGSYEQYF.

V and J are TRBV18 and TRBJ1-1; D is possibly TRBD1 (5 bases). Germline-derived CDR1 and CDR2 are KGHSH and LQKENI. CDR3 length: 15 residues. With 2 bases removed from V and 6 bases from J, the gap between germline ends came to 16 bases. DNA of the CDR3: TGTGCCAGCTCACCAAGCAGGGTGAGCCTTGCTGAAGCTTTCTTT. Encoded protein: CASSPSRVSLAEAFF. Looking up the rest from reference TRBV18 and TRBJ1-1 gives the full variable domain: NAGVMQNPRHLVRRRGQEARLRCSPMKGHSHVYWYRQLPEEGLKFMVYLQKENIIDESGMPKERFSAEFPKEGPSILRIQQVVRGDSAAYFCASSPSRVSLAEAFFGQGTRLTVV.

This chain joins TRBV30 and TRBJ2-7; 7 bases are a match to TRBD1. This CDR3 is 15 amino acids long. V was pared by 2 bases and J by 1 base, with 8 bases of the junction left unmatched. Germline loops: CDR1 GTSNPN, CDR2 SVGIG (reference sequence). CDR3: CAWSLRDRVSYEQYF. CDR3 in DNA: TGTGCCTGGAGTCTCCGGGACAGAGTTTCCTACGAGCAGTACTTC.

The rearrangement uses TRBV5-1 and TRBJ2-1; 11 bases line up with TRBD1. The length of the CDR3 is 14 residues. CDR1 and CDR2 from the germline V gene are SGHRS and YFSETQ. Unmatched junction bases numbered 5, after V lost 3 bases and J lost 9 bases. The CDR3 protein is CASSWDRGASEQFF. CDR3 bases: TGCGCCAGCAGCTGGGACAGGGGGGCGAGTGAGCAGTTCTTC.

The chain carries TRBV6-1 and TRBJ1-1; D unresolved. The V end was cut by 5 bases, the J end by 10 bases, with 14 bases between. This CDR3 has 12 amino acids. Per germline, CDR1 MNHNS and CDR2 SASEGT. The CDR3 coding sequence is TGTGCCAGCAGTTGGACTCGGGGTGGAGCTTTCTTT. Amino acid sequence: CASSWTRGGAFF.

V and J are TRBV6-1 and TRBJ1-4; weak D call: TRBD1 (5 bases). Germline CDR1 reads MNHNS; CDR2 reads SASEGT. Between the trimmed V and J ends, which lost 1 base and 5 bases, there was a span of 8 bases. This CDR3 contains 14 residues. CDR3 nucleotide sequence: TGTGCCAGCAGTGAAGGGTCAGGGAATGAAAAACTGTTTTTT. It specifies CASSEGSGNEKLFF.

The chain joins TRBV10-3 to TRBJ1-1, with 8 nucleotides matching TRBD1. Looked up from germline, CDR1 is ENHRY and CDR2 is SYGVKD. This CDR3 has 14 residues. V lost 10 bases, J lost 4 bases, and 11 bases stayed unmatched. The CDR3 DNA reads as TGTGCCACCAGGTTAACAGGGGGGAGCACTGAAGCTTTCTTT. Translated: CATRLTGGSTEAFF.

The chain couples TRBV19 to TRBJ1-5; tentative D call: TRBD1 (5 bases). V lost 5 bases and J 1 base, leaving 15 bases between the germline ends. The length of the CDR3 is 16 residues. Germline CDR1 and CDR2: LNHDA and SQIVND (reference sequence). As DNA, the CDR3 is TGTGCCAGTAGTGTTCGGGGGTTGGGCAGCAATCAGCCCCAGCATTTT. Translated: CASSVRGLGSNQPQHF.

The V call is TRBV27, the J call TRBJ2-7, with 9 bases identical to TRBD1. Germline V gene data show CDR1 as MNHEY and CDR2 as SMNVEV (reference sequence). V dropped 5 bases and J dropped 9; count of bases not matched to a gene: 11. This CDR3 is 14 amino acids long. CDR3 coding DNA: TGTGCCAGCAGTCTCCGGGACAGGGTGGACGCGCAGTACTTC. Amino acids: CASSLRDRVDAQYF.

As for this clone: Relative to the germline gene, one junction end is altered; a read error may explain this. The chain uses TRBV5-4 and TRBJ2-7; TRBD1 aligns across 9 bases. The germline V gene has CDR1 SGHNT and CDR2 YYREEE (reference sequence). The CDR3 runs to 13 residues. The CDR3 nucleotides are TGTGCCAGCAGTTTTCCGAATACAGGGGGCCCCCACTTC. It codes for CASSFPNTGGPHF. Using reference TRBV5-4 and TRBJ2-7 for the parts outside the CDR3, the full variable domain is ETGVTQSPTHLIKTRGQQVTLRCSSQSGHNTVSWYQQALGQGPQFIFQYYREEENGRGNFPPRFSGLQFPNYSSELNVNALELDDSALYLCASSFPNTGGPHFGPGTRLTVT.

This rearrangement joins TRBV2 to TRBJ2-7; unclear D gene. CDR1 and CDR2 (germline): SNHLY, FYNNEI. Trimming took 5 bases from V and 3 from J, leaving 5 bases between them. This CDR3 region has 11 residues. The CDR3 sequence: CASSSYYEQYF. DNA of the CDR3: TGTGCCAGCAGTTCTTACTACGAGCAGTACTTC.

The V and J genes are TRBV5-1 and TRBJ1-1; D may be TRBD1 (6 bases). V was pared by 0 bases and J by 2 bases, with 11 bases between. In germline, CDR1 is SGHRS, CDR2 YFSETQ. The CDR3 contains 15 residues. CDR3 in amino acids: CASSLAAGANTEAFF. CDR3 DNA: TGCGCCAGCAGCTTGGCCGCAGGGGCCAACACTGAAGCTTTCTTT.

Comments on this clone: Because it lacks the conserved phenylalanine or tryptophan at the end, this CDR3 is likely a read error. The rearrangement uses TRBV11-2 and TRBJ1-1; tentatively, D is TRBD1 (6 bases). This CDR3 has 15 amino acids. CDR1 is SGHAT, CDR2 FQNNGV, per germline. V lost 2 bases and J lost 1, with 11 bases in between. The CDR3 protein is CASSLRAQGNTEAFL. The CDR3 nucleotides are TGTGCCAGCAGCTTAAGGGCACAGGGGAACACTGAAGCTTTCCTT.